This TCR beta chain was sequenced in a study of T cell repertoires in cytomegalovirus infection. Using its own MiXCR run on the reads, TCRdb lists one record per CDR3 protein. The sample comprises about 450,000 distinct CDR3 sequences, approximately 33% of which are singletons, and about an eighth rests with the top ten. The CDR3 runs to 15 residues. CDR1 SGHTA and CDR2 FQGNSA come from the germline V gene. V was clipped by 5 bases and J by 5 bases; unmatched bases: 7. This clonotype was detected many times. J is TRBJ2-5 and V is TRBV7-2; 11 bases fit TRBD1. This clonotype was sampled from a human donor in good health (CMV status not recorded). Some clones in this sample may be carry-over from other donors' samples. Input material: PBMCs. This chain's CDR3 is CASSLGQGAMETQYF. CDR3 in DNA: TGTGCCAGCAGCCTCGGACAGGGGGCGATGGAGACCCAGTACTTC. Complete variable domain (other parts from reference TRBV7-2 and TRBJ2-5): GAGVSQSPSNKVTEKGKDVELRCDPISGHTALYWYRQSLGQGLEFLIYFQGNSAPDKSGLPSDRFSAERTGGSVSTLTIQRTQQEDSAVYLCASSLGQGAMETQYFGPGTRLLVL.